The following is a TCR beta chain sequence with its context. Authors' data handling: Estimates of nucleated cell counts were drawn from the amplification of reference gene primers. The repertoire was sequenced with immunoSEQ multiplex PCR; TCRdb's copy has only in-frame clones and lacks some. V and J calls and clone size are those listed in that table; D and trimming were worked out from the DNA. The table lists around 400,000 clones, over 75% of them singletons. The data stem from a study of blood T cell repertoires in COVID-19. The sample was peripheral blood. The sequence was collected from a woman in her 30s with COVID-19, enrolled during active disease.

The CDR3 loop is CSVGDTYEQYF. CDR3 in DNA: TGCAGCGTTGGGGACACCTACGAGCAGTACTTC. This sequence joins TRBV29-1 and TRBJ2-7, with D perhaps TRBD1 (6 bases). Germline V CDR1 and CDR2: SQVTM, ANQGSEA. V lost 4 bases to trimming and J lost 2 bases, with 6 bases between them. The CDR3 is 11 amino acids.